The clone carrying this T cell receptor (beta chain) came up once. The sample is drawn from a study of blood T cell repertoires in COVID-19. As for the study in general: Nucleic acid was either cDNA or gDNA, and it came from T cells, B-cell-depleted T cells, or PBMCs.

Germline loops: CDR1 SGHTA, CDR2 FQGTGA. The CDR3 sequence is 14 residues long. V shed 5 bases, J shed 4 bases, and the junction held 4 bases outside the gene matches. Original handling: The assay estimated nucleated cells by amplifying reference gene primers. Sequenced by immunoSEQ multiplex PCR; TCRdb stores in-frame clones only, minus some. That table supplies the V and J calls and clone size; D and trimming were determined from the DNA. The table shows a few hundred thousand clones, with about 83% occurring only once. The gene calls are TRBV7-3 and TRBJ2-5; the match to TRBD2 covers 10 bases. The specimen was peripheral blood. The sequence was obtained from an elderly man with acute or convalescent COVID-19. The CDR3 nucleotides are TGTGCCAGCAGCCCTAGCGGGAGTGGAGAGACCCAGTACTTC. Translated: CASSPSGSGETQYF.